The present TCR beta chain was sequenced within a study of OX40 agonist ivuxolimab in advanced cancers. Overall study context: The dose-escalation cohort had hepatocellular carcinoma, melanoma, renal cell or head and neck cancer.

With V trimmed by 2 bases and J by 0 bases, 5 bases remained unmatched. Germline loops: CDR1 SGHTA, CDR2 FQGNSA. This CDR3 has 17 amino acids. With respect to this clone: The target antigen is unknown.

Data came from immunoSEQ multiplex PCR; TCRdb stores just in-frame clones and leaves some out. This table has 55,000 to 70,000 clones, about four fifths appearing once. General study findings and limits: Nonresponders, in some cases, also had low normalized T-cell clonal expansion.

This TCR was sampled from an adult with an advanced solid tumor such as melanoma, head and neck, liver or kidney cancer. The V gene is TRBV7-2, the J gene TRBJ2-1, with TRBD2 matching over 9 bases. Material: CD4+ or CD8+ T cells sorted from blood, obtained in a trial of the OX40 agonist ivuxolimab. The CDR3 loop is CASSLRLAVSSYNEQFF. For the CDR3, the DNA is TGTGCCAGCAGCTTAAGACTAGCGGTTAGCTCCTACAATGAGCAGTTCTTC.